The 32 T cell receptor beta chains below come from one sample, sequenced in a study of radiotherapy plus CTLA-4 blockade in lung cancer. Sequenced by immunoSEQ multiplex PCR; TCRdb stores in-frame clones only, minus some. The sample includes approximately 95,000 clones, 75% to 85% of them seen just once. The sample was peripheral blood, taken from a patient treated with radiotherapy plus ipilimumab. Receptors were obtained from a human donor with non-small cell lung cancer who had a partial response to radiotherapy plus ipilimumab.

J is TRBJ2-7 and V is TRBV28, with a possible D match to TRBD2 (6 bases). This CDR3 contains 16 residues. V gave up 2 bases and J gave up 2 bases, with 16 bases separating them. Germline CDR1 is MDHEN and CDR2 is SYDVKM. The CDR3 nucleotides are TGTGCCAGCAGTTTAATAGGGCAGCGGGTGACCTACGAGCAGTACTTC. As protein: CASSLIGQRVTYEQYF.

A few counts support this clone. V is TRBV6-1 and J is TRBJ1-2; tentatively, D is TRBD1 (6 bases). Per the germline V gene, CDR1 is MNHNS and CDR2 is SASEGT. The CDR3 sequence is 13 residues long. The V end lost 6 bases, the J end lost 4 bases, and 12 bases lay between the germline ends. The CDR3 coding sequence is TGTGCCAGCAGACCCCCGGACAGCTATGGCTACACCTTC. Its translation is CASRPPDSYGYTF.

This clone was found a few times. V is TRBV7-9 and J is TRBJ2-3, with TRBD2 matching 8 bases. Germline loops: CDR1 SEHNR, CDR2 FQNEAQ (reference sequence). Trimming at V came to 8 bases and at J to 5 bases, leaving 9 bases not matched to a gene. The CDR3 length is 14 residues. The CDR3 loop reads CASGILAGGDTQYF. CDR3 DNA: TGTGCCAGCGGCATACTCGCGGGAGGAGATACGCAGTATTTT.

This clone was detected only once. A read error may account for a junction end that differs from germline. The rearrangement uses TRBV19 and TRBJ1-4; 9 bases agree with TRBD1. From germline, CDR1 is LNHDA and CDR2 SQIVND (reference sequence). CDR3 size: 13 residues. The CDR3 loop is CASLQGANERLFF. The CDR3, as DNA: TGTGCCAGTCTACAGGGGGCTAATGAAAGACTGTTTTTT.

Here the CDR3 reads CASSPGQGTDTQYF. Written as DNA, the CDR3 is TGTGCCAGCAGCCCCGGACAGGGGACAGATACGCAGTATTTT. V is TRBV11-2 and J is TRBJ2-3, with 9 bases matching TRBD1. The CDR3 covers 14 residues. After removal of 5 bases from V and 3 bases from J, the junction contained 3 bases not matched to a gene. Germline V gene sequence: CDR1 SGHAT, CDR2 FQNNGV.

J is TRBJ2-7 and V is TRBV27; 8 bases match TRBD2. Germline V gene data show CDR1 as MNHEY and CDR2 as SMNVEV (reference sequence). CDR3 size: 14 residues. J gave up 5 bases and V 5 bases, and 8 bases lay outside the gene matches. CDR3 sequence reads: CASSLQRERHEQYF. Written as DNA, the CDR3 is TGTGCCAGCAGTCTCCAGCGGGAGCGGCACGAGCAGTACTTC.

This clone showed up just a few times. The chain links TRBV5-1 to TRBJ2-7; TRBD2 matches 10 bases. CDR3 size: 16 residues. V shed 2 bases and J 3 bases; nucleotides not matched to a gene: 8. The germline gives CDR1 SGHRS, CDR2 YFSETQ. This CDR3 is CASSFNPGLANYEQYF. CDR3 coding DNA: TGCGCCAGCAGCTTCAACCCGGGACTAGCGAACTACGAGCAGTACTTC.

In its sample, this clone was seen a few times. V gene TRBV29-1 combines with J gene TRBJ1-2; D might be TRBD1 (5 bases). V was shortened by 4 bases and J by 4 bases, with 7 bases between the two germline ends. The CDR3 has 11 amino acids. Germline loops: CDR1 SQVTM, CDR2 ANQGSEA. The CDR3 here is CSVARAYGYTF. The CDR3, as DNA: TGCAGCGTTGCCAGGGCCTATGGCTACACCTTC.

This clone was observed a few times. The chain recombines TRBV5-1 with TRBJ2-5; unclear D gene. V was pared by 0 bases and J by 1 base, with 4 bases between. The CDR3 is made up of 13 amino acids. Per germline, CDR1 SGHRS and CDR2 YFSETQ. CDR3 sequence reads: CASSLAIQETQYF. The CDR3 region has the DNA TGCGCCAGCAGCTTGGCCATCCAAGAGACCCAGTACTTC.

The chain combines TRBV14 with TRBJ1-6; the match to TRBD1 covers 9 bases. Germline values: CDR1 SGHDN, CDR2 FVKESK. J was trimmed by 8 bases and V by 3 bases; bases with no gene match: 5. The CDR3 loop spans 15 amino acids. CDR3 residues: CASSHLDRGDSPLHF. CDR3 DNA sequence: TGTGCCAGCAGCCATCTGGACAGGGGTGATTCACCCCTCCACTTT.

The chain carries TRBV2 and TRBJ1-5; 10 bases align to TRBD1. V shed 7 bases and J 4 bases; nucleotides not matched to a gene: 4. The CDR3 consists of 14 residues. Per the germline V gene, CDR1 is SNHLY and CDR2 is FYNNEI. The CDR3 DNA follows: TGTGCCAGCACCCTGGGACAGGGGAATCAGCCCCAGCATTTT. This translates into CASTLGQGNQPQHF.

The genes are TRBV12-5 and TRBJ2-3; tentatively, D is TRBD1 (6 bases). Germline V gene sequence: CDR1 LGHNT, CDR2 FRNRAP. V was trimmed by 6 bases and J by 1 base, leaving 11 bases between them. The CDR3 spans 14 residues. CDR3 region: CASGSRTGTDTQYF. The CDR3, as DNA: TGTGCTAGTGGCTCAAGGACAGGCACAGATACGCAGTATTTT.

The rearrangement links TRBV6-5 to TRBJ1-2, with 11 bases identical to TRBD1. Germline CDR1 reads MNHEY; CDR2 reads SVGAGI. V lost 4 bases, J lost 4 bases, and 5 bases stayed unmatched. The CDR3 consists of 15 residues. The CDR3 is CASSSGQGESYGYTF. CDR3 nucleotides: TGTGCCAGCAGTTCGGGACAGGGGGAGTCCTATGGCTACACCTTC.

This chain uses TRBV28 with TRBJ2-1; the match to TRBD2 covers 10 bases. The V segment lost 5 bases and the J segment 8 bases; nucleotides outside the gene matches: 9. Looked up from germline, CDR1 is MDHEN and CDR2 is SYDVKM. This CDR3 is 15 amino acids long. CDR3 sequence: CASSPSSGRTDEQFF. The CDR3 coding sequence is TGTGCCAGCAGTCCGTCTAGCGGGAGAACCGATGAGCAGTTCTTC.

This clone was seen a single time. This CDR3 reads CASSPRDRGLTEAFF. The CDR3 DNA reads TGTGCCAGCAGCCCAAGGGACAGGGGGCTCACTGAAGCTTTCTTT. The chain links TRBV7-3 to TRBJ1-1, with 12 positions matching TRBD1. Per germline, CDR1 SGHTA and CDR2 FQGTGA. The CDR3 is 15 residues long. V shed 5 bases and J 4 bases; nucleotides not matched to a gene: 5.

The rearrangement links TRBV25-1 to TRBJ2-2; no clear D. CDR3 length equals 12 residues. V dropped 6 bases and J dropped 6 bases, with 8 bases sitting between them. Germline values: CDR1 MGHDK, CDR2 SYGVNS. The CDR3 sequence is CASSYGSGELFF. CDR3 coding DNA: TGTGCCAGCAGCTACGGGTCCGGGGAGCTGTTTTTT.

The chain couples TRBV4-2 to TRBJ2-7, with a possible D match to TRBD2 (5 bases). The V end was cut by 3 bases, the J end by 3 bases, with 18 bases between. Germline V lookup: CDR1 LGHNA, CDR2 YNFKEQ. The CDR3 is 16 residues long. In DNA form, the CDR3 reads TGTGCCAGCAGCCATGGAGACTATTTAAAGGGCTACGAGCAGTACTTC. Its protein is CASSHGDYLKGYEQYF.

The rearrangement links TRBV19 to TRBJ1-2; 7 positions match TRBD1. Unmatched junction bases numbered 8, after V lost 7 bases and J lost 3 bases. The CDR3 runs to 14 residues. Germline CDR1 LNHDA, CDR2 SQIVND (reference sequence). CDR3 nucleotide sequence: TGTGCCAGTACCCCCGACAGGGATGACTATGGCTACACCTTC. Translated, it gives CASTPDRDDYGYTF.

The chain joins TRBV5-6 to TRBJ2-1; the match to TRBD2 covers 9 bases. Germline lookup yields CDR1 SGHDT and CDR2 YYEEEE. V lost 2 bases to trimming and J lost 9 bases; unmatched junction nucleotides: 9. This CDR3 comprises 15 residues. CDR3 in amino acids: CASSLGGRAISEQFF. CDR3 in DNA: TGTGCCAGCAGCTTAGGCGGGAGGGCCATCAGTGAGCAGTTCTTC.

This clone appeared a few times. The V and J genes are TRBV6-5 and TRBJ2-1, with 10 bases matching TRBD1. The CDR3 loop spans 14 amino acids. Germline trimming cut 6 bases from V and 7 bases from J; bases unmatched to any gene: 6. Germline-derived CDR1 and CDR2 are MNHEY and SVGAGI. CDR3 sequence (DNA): TGTGCCAGCAGGTGGGACAGGGGCGGAAATGAGCAGTTCTTC. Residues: CASRWDRGGNEQFF.

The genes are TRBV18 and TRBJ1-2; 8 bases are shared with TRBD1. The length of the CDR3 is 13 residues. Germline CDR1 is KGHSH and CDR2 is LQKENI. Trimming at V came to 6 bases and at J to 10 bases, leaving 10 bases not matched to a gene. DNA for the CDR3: TGTGCCAGCTCGACAGGACAGGGTGAATACTACACCTTC. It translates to CASSTGQGEYYTF.

For the CDR3, the DNA is TGTGCCAGCAGCTCGGCCGGGACCGGGACTAGCGCTTCCTACGAGCAGTACTTC. Protein: CASSSAGTGTSASYEQYF. V and J are TRBV13 and TRBJ2-7; TRBD2 matches 10 bases. J gave up 1 base and V 4 bases, and 13 bases lay outside the gene matches. Germline values: CDR1 PRHDT, CDR2 FYEKMQ (reference sequence). This CDR3 is 18 amino acids long. Based on the CDR3 plus reference TRBV13 and TRBJ2-7, the full variable domain is AAGVIQSPRHLIKEKRETATLKCYPIPRHDTVYWYQQGPGQDPQFLISFYEKMQSDKGSIPDRFSAQQFSDYHSELNMSSLELGDSALYFCASSSAGTGTSASYEQYFGPGTRLTVT.

The DNA of the CDR3 is TGTGCCAGTAGTATTCTAGGGGCGAGCTCCTACGAGCAGTACTTC. This sequence encodes CASSILGASSYEQYF. The V call is TRBV19, the J call TRBJ2-7; the D gene is possibly TRBD1 (5 bases). The V gene lost 3 bases and the J gene lost 0 bases, with 12 bases spanning the gap. Germline CDR1 is LNHDA and CDR2 is SQIVND (reference sequence). This CDR3 contains 15 residues.

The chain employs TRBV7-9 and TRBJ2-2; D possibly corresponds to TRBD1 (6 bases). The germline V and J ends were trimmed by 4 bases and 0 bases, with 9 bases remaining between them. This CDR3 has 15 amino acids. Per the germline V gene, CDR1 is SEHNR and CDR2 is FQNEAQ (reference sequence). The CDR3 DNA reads TGTGCCAGCAGCTCAGGGGAAACGAACACCGGGGAGCTGTTTTTT. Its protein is CASSSGETNTGELFF.

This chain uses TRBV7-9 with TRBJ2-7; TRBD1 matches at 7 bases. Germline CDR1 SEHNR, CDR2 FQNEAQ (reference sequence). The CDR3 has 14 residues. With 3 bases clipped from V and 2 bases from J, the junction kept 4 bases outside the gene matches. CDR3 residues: CASSLEQGAYEQYF. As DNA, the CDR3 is TGTGCCAGCAGCTTGGAGCAGGGGGCCTACGAGCAGTACTTC.

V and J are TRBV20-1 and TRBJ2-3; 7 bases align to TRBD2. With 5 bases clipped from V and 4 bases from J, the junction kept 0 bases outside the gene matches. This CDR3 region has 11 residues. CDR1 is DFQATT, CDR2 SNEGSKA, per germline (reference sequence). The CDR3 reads CSAGGADTQYF. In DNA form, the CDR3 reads TGCAGTGCTGGGGGGGCAGATACGCAGTATTTT.

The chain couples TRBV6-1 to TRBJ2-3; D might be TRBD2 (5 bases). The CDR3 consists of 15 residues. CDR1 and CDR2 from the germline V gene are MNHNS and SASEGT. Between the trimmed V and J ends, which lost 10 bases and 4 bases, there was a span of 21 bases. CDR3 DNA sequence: TGTGCCAACTCCCCGTTCCGGGCCGGGGCAGATACGCAGTATTTT. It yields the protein CANSPFRAGADTQYF.

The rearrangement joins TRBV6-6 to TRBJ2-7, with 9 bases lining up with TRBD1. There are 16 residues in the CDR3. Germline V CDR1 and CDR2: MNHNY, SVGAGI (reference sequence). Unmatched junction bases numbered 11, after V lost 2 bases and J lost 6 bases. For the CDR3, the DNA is TGTGCCAGCAGTTACCCACGGGACAGGGCATCTGCCGAGCAGTACTTC. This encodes CASSYPRDRASAEQYF.

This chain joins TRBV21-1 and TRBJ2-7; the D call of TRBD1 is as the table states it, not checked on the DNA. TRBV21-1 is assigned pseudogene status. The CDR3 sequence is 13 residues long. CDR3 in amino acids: CASRLYRTYEQYF. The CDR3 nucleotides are TGTGCCAGCAGGTTGTACAGGACCTACGAGCAGTACTTC.

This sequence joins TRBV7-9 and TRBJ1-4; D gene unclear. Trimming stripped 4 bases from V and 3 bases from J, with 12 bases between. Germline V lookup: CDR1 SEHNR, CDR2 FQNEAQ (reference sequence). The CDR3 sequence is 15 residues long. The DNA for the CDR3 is TGTGCCAGCAGCTCCTCGGCCGGGGCTAATGAAAAACTGTTTTTT. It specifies CASSSSAGANEKLFF.

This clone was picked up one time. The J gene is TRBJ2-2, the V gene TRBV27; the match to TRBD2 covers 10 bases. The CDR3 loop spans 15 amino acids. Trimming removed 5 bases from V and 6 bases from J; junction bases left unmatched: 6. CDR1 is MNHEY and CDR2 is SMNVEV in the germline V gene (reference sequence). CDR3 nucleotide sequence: TGTGCCAGCAGTGGGAGCGGGAGGGCCCCCGGGGAGCTGTTTTTT. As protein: CASSGSGRAPGELFF.

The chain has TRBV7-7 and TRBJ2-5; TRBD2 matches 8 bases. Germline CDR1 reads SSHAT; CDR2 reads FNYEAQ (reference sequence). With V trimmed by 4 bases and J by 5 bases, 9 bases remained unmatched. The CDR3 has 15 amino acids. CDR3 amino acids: CASSSPGLGDETQYF. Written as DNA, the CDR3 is TGTGCCAGCAGCTCCCCGGGACTAGGAGATGAGACCCAGTACTTC.